The clone carrying this T cell receptor (beta chain) occurred a few times. This entry is derived from a study of blood T cell repertoires in COVID-19. Study-level information: Collection of acute and convalescent COVID-19 samples took place in the United States, Italy and Spain. The analysed material was cDNA or gDNA that came from T cells, B-cell-depleted T cells, or PBMCs.

Germline V gives CDR1 SGHNT, CDR2 YYREEE (reference sequence). V lost 3 bases to trimming and J lost 4 bases; unmatched junction nucleotides: 6. This CDR3 has 16 residues. The authors' processing: For nucleated cells, counts were estimated from reference gene primer amplification. TCRdb keeps only in-frame clones here, not all; method: immunoSEQ multiplex PCR. The V and J calls and the clone size are those of that table, but D and trimming were determined from the DNA. This sample yields 120,000 to 150,000 clones, of which almost 90% are seen a single time; under 12% belongs to the top ten. This chain joins TRBV5-4 and TRBJ2-1, with 11 positions matching TRBD2. Sequencing was performed on peripheral blood. The receptor comes from a man in his fifties or sixties with active or convalescent COVID-19. The CDR3 is CASSWGTSGLYNEQFF. Written as DNA, the CDR3 is TGTGCCAGCAGCTGGGGGACTAGCGGATTATACAATGAGCAGTTCTTC.